This record covers a single TCR beta chain. The length of the CDR3 is 15 residues. Germline assignment: CDR1 SGHTA and CDR2 FQGTGA. Losses at the gene ends were 4 bases for V and 2 bases for J; bases not matched to a gene: 4. TCRdb used MiXCR to reprocess the 5' RACE reads, holding one entry per CDR3 protein. Here the sample spans about 23,000 distinct CDR3 sequences, roughly 5% being singletons. This entry is derived from a study of early T cells in non-severe SARS-CoV-2 infection. The sequence derives from an adult who was a healthcare worker with PCR-confirmed SARS-CoV-2 infection or an uninfected control (not recorded which). V usage is TRBV7-3 and J usage is TRBJ2-7; 11 nucleotides agree with TRBD2. Sequencing was carried out using whole blood. In DNA form, the CDR3 reads TGTGCCAGCAGCTACTTAGCGGGAGGGGCCTACGAGCAGTACTTC. This translates into CASSYLAGGAYEQYF.